This is a list of T cell receptor beta chains from one sample in a study of blood T cell repertoires in COVID-19. Produced via immunoSEQ multiplex PCR; TCRdb's table is partial and in-frame only. The sample includes under 150,000 clones, roughly 83% seen only once; the top ten take 5% to 6%. The sample taken for sequencing was PBMCs or T cells enriched from blood (not recorded which). These receptors were collected from a man aged 40-49 years with acute COVID-19. CDR3s include the opening cysteine and the closing phenylalanine or tryptophan. A D gene is named only where the DNA matches it firmly. Size is stated for part of the rows, as once, few or many counts, or as a class when the clone is expanded.

CDR3aa,CDR3nt,v_gene,abundance,j_gene,d_gene
CASSADRVETQYF,TGCGCCAGCAGTGCGGACAGGGTGGAGACCCAGTACTTC,TRBV10-1,-,TRBJ2-5,TRBD1
CASSSGTGGYNSPLHF,TGTGCCAGCAGCTCAGGGACAGGGGGCTATAATTCACCCCTCCACTTT,TRBV7-9,-,TRBJ1-6,TRBD1
CASSQDGENTEAFF,TGCGCCAGCAGCCAAGATGGAGAGAACACTGAAGCTTTCTTT,TRBV4-1,once,TRBJ1-1,-
CASSLDSALDQPQHF,TGCGCCAGCAGCCTGGACAGTGCCCTGGATCAGCCCCAGCATTTT,TRBV5-1,once,TRBJ1-5,-
CASSPGGMRYTEAFF,TGCGCCAGCAGCCCGGGGGGAATGAGGTACACTGAAGCTTTCTTT,TRBV4-3,once,TRBJ1-1,-
CASSSSLAVSYNEQFF,TGTGCCAGCAGCTCTTCTCTAGCGGTCTCCTACAATGAGCAGTTCTTC,TRBV11-2,-,TRBJ2-1,TRBD2
CASSLDLWTGPAF,TGTGCCAGCAGCTTAGATTTATGGACAGGTCCCGCTTTT,TRBV7-2,-,TRBJ1-6,TRBD1
CASSLGYRTGTAPDTQYF,TGCGCCAGCAGCTTGGGGTATAGGACAGGGACCGCCCCAGATACGCAGTATTTT,TRBV5-1,-,TRBJ2-3,TRBD1
CASSHVTSLGSSGSYEQFF,TGCGCCAGCAGCCATGTTACGTCCCTGGGGTCTAGCGGGAGCTATGAGCAGTTCTTC,TRBV4-1,-,TRBJ2-1,TRBD2
CASSSGLAGPYNEQFF,TGTGCCAGCAGTTCCGGACTAGCGGGACCTTACAATGAGCAGTTCTTC,TRBV28,-,TRBJ2-1,TRBD2
CSVAKGGEQYF,TGCAGCGTGGCGAAGGGAGGCGAGCAGTACTTC,TRBV29-1,-,TRBJ2-7,-
CASSQAGGPLYNEQFF,TGCGCCAGCAGCCAAGCAGGGGGTCCCCTTTACAATGAGCAGTTCTTC,TRBV4-1,-,TRBJ2-1,TRBD1
CSVEDVLAGVEQYF,TGCAGCGTTGAAGATGTACTAGCGGGAGTCGAGCAGTACTTC,TRBV29-1,-,TRBJ2-7,TRBD2
CASSQDVTSGRKETQYF,TGTGCCAGCAGCCAAGATGTAACTAGCGGGAGGAAAGAGACCCAGTACTTC,TRBV3-1/TRBV3-2,-,TRBJ2-5,TRBD2
CASSLADSDGYTF,TGTGCCAGCAGCTTAGCCGACAGCGATGGCTACACCTTC,TRBV7-9,once,TRBJ1-2,-
CAWEGTFTAFCTGTQYF,TGTGCCTGGGAAGGCACCTTTACGGCTTTCTGCACAGGTACGCAGTATTTT,TRBV30,-,TRBJ2-3,-
CASSIGTSHPEQYF,TGTGCCAGCAGCATTGGGACTAGCCACCCAGAGCAGTACTTC,TRBV9,-,TRBJ2-7,TRBD2
CASSPRGLLSPLHF,TGTGCCAGTAGTCCGCGAGGGTTGCTTTCACCCCTCCACTTT,TRBV19,-,TRBJ1-6,-
CASSQIHRDSKNTEAFF,TGTGCCAGTAGTCAAATTCACCGGGACTCAAAGAACACTGAAGCTTTCTTT,TRBV19,-,TRBJ1-1,-
CAYRTSGRVDNEQFF,TGTGCCTATCGGACTAGCGGGAGGGTTGACAATGAGCAGTTCTTC,TRBV5-4,-,TRBJ2-1,TRBD2
CAVSTGNEKLFF,TGTGCCGTGTCGACAGGGAACGAAAAACTGTTTTTT,TRBV30,-,TRBJ1-4,TRBD1
CASSPARDRGEQYF,TGTGCCAGCAGTCCTGCAAGGGACAGAGGCGAGCAGTACTTC,TRBV27,-,TRBJ2-7,TRBD1
CASSDGGFTGETQYF,TGTGCCAGCAGTGATGGAGGGTTTACGGGAGAGACCCAGTACTTC,TRBV5-8,-,TRBJ2-5,-
CASSPPLAGVGREQYF,TGTGCCAGCAGCCCCCCCTTAGCGGGAGTCGGGCGCGAGCAGTACTTC,TRBV14,-,TRBJ2-7,TRBD2
CASSPLSGTVFKQYF,TGCGCCAGCAGCCCCCTGTCCGGGACAGTATTTAAGCAGTACTTC,TRBV4-1,few,TRBJ2-7,TRBD1
CASSSKLASSYEQYF,TGTGCCAGCAGCTCGAAACTAGCGAGCTCCTACGAGCAGTACTTC,TRBV5-4,-,TRBJ2-7,TRBD2
CASSLNFGGDQPQHF,TGTGCCAGCAGCTTAAATTTTGGGGGGGATCAGCCCCAGCATTTT,TRBV7-2,-,TRBJ1-5,-
CASSPEGAGGGYNEQFF,TGTGCCAGCAGCCCAGAGGGGGCGGGAGGGGGCTACAATGAGCAGTTCTTC,TRBV11-3,few,TRBJ2-1,TRBD2
CASRGDSLNYGYTF,TGTGCCAGCAGGGGGGACAGCCTAAACTATGGCTACACCTTC,TRBV6-5,once,TRBJ1-2,TRBD1
CAEGGGPYSNQPQHF,TGTGCCGAAGGGGGGGGCCCCTATAGCAATCAGCCCCAGCATTTT,TRBV28,-,TRBJ1-5,-
CASQFGPGGQFF,TGCGCCAGCCAGTTCGGGCCCGGGGGGCAGTTCTTC,TRBV10-2,few,TRBJ2-1,-
CASSPGGLSTDTQYF,TGTGCCAGCAGCCCAGGGGGGCTAAGCACAGATACGCAGTATTTT,TRBV9,few,TRBJ2-3,-
CASSVDLGNTIYF,TGTGCCAGCAGCGTAGATTTAGGAAACACCATATATTTT,TRBV9,-,TRBJ1-3,-
CASSLSAENTDTQYF,TGCGCCAGCAGCCTAAGCGCCGAGAACACAGATACGCAGTATTTT,TRBV4-3,-,TRBJ2-3,-
CASSQGVSGGPSDTQYF,TGTGCCAGCAGCCAAGGGGTTAGCGGGGGGCCCTCGGATACGCAGTATTTT,TRBV14,-,TRBJ2-3,TRBD2
CASSMDIMNTEAFF,TGTGCCAGCAGCATGGACATAATGAACACTGAAGCTTTCTTT,TRBV6-6,-,TRBJ1-1,-
CASSLEQGVTGELFF,TGTGCCAGCAGCTTGGAACAGGGGGTAACCGGGGAGCTGTTTTTT,TRBV5-5,-,TRBJ2-2,TRBD1
CATSDLSYREAFF,TGTGCCACCAGTGATTTGTCGTACAGGGAAGCTTTCTTT,TRBV24-1,-,TRBJ1-1,-
CAWNAPGQGYYGYTF,TGTGCCTGGAATGCCCCGGGACAGGGATACTATGGCTACACCTTC,TRBV30,-,TRBJ1-2,TRBD1
CASSTGGLNEQFF,TGCGCCAGCAGCACGGGGGGTCTCAATGAGCAGTTCTTC,TRBV5-1,once,TRBJ2-1,TRBD2
CASSGQGYTGELFF,TGTGCCAGCAGTGGACAGGGGTACACCGGGGAGCTGTTTTTT,TRBV6-2/TRBV6-3,-,TRBJ2-2,TRBD1
CASSKAGDRANSGGELFF,TGTGCCAGCAGCAAGGCGGGGGACAGGGCCAACTCGGGCGGGGAGCTGTTTTTT,TRBV21-1,-,TRBJ2-2,-
CASSQTGIGGYTF,TGTGCCAGCTCGCAAACAGGGATCGGCGGCTACACCTTC,TRBV7-9,few,TRBJ1-2,-
CASTNRDREDTEAFF,TGTGCCAGCACCAACCGGGACAGGGAAGATACTGAAGCTTTCTTT,TRBV21-1,-,TRBJ1-1,-
CAWSVGTGTSGYTF,TGTGCCTGGAGTGTCGGGACAGGGACTTCTGGCTACACCTTC,TRBV30,-,TRBJ1-2,TRBD1
CASSLTGESETQYF,TGTGCCAGCAGCTTAACAGGGGAGTCAGAGACCCAGTACTTC,TRBV5-8,-,TRBJ2-5,TRBD1
CASSELAGFSYNEQFF,TGTGCCAGCAGTGAGTTAGCGGGGTTCTCCTACAATGAGCAGTTCTTC,TRBV6-4,-,TRBJ2-1,TRBD2
CAWSTSPQGAQHF,TGTGCCTGGAGTACCTCCCCACAGGGCGCCCAGCATTTT,TRBV30,-,TRBJ1-5,-
CASSTRRGTQGGGYEQYF,TGTGCCAGCAGCACCCGTCGTGGAACGCAGGGAGGAGGTTACGAGCAGTACTTC,TRBV13,once,TRBJ2-7,-
CASSLVVLSSYNEQFF,TGTGCCAGCAGCTTGGTGGTTCTGAGCTCCTACAATGAGCAGTTCTTC,TRBV5-8,-,TRBJ2-1,-
CATSDYPVRDGYTF,TGTGCCACCAGTGATTACCCGGTACGGGATGGCTACACCTTC,TRBV24-1,-,TRBJ1-2,-
CASSYDLTGDSNQPQHF,TGTGCCAGCAGTTACGATCTTACGGGGGATAGCAATCAGCCCCAGCATTTT,TRBV6-2/TRBV6-3,-,TRBJ1-5,-
CAISEGAADNSPLHF,TGTGCCATCAGTGAGGGGGCAGCAGATAATTCACCCCTCCACTTT,TRBV10-3,-,TRBJ1-6,-
CASRYRVAGYNEQFF,TGTGCCAGCAGGTACAGGGTGGCTGGCTACAATGAGCAGTTCTTC,TRBV28,-,TRBJ2-1,-
CSVNERGGTDTQYF,TGCAGCGTGAACGAGCGGGGGGGCACAGATACGCAGTATTTT,TRBV29-1,-,TRBJ2-3,TRBD2
CASSHWTGTSYNSPLHF,TGTGCCAGCAGCCATTGGACAGGGACCTCCTATAATTCACCCCTCCACTTT,TRBV28,-,TRBJ1-6,TRBD1
CASSLPRTTWSGYGYTF,TGTGCCAGCAGCTTACCGCGGACTACCTGGTCTGGCTATGGCTACACCTTC,TRBV7-9,-,TRBJ1-2,-
CASSKWTGDYTEAFF,TGTGCCAGCAGTAAATGGACAGGGGACTACACTGAAGCTTTCTTT,TRBV5-8,-,TRBJ1-1,TRBD1